These 21 T cell receptor beta chains came from one sample sequenced in a study of blood T cells in healthy people across ages. A second PCR, run for about 6 to 11 cycles, used a sample-barcoded 5' primer plus a J-beta primer mix. TCRdb analysed the 5' RACE reads with MiXCR anew, one entry per CDR3 protein. The sample yields 500,000 to 700,000 distinct CDR3 sequences, roughly 30% seen once. Material for sequencing was blood. The receptors originated from an elderly woman in good health.

This clonotype was seen only once. One junction end does not reproduce the germline sequence, and a read error may be involved. The CDR3 protein is CVSRGASTDTQYF. The CDR3, as DNA: TGTGTCAGCAGAGGGGCAAGCACAGATACGCAGTATTTT. The chain links TRBV11-2 to TRBJ2-3; D possibly uses TRBD1 or TRBD2 (5 bases each). CDR1 is SGHAT, CDR2 FQNNGV, per germline. CDR3 length: 13 residues.

This clonotype was seen ten or more times. The rearrangement links TRBV7-8 to TRBJ1-5, with 7 nucleotides matching TRBD1. V lost 5 bases to trimming and J lost 3 bases; unmatched junction nucleotides: 10. Germline-derived CDR1 and CDR2 are SGHVS and FQNEAQ. This CDR3 region has 16 residues. CDR3 protein: CASSEYTRGINQPQHF. CDR3 bases: TGTGCCAGCAGCGAATATACCAGGGGGATCAATCAGCCCCAGCATTTT.

A few counts support this clonotype. This clone may be a read error of a much larger clone one base away. V usage is TRBV6-6 and J usage is TRBJ2-1; tentative D call: TRBD1 (8 bases). Germline V gene data show CDR1 as MNHNY and CDR2 as SVGAGI (reference sequence). The CDR3 extends over 15 amino acids. V was pared by 5 bases and J by 13 bases, with 24 bases between. CDR3 in DNA: TGTGCCAGCAGTCCCGGACAGGGAGGGGCAGAGACCCAGTTCTTC. Its translation is CASSPGQGGAETQFF.

This clonotype was seen a few times. Mismatch with germline at one junction end may stem from a read error. This chain uses TRBV9 with TRBJ1-2; a possible D gene is TRBD1 (6 bases). The CDR3 covers 15 residues. Germline loops: CDR1 SGDLS, CDR2 YYNGEE. The CDR3 nucleotides are TGTGCCAGCAGTAGCCCTAGGGGGGGGGTCTATGACTACACCTTC. As protein: CASSSPRGGVYDYTF.

This clonotype has a count of ten or more. This chain connects TRBV18 to TRBJ1-2; no definite D call. Per germline, CDR1 KGHSH and CDR2 LQKENI. The CDR3 covers 15 residues. The V and J ends lost 2 bases and 0 bases respectively, with 10 bases between them. The CDR3 sequence is CASSPEPDANYGYTF. The CDR3 bases are TGTGCCAGCTCACCAGAGCCAGACGCTAACTATGGCTACACCTTC.

This clonotype was seen ten or more times. The chain has TRBV6-2 or TRBV6-3 and TRBJ1-2; D uncertain. Trimming left V 3 bases short and J 8 bases short, with 4 bases between. The germline gives CDR1 MNHEY, CDR2 SVGEGT. This CDR3 has 10 amino acids. The CDR3 nucleotides are TGTGCCAGCAGTTATCCCGGCTACACCTTC. It specifies CASSYPGYTF.

This clonotype was observed at least ten times. CDR3 region: CASSTLEGQRNYGYTF. As DNA, the CDR3 is TGTGCCAGCAGCACCCTAGAAGGCCAGCGGAACTATGGCTACACCTTC. The chain has TRBV7-2 and TRBJ1-2, with no clear D. CDR1 is SGHTA and CDR2 is FQGNSA in the germline V gene. This CDR3 region has 16 residues. V lost 5 bases and J lost 2, with 18 bases in between.

With regard to this clonotype: One base away lies a much larger clone, so this may be a sequencing read error. The chain has TRBV4-1 and TRBJ2-7, with 9 bases identical to TRBD2. Germline assignment: CDR1 MGHRA and CDR2 YSYEKL. CDR3 length: 14 residues. Trimming removed 0 bases from V and 10 bases from J; junction bases left unmatched: 7. The chain's CDR3 is CASSQEGSGGAQYF. CDR3 in DNA: TGCGCCAGCAGCCAAGAGGGTAGCGGGGGAGCCCAGTACTTC.

There are many counts of this clonotype. This sequence joins TRBV15 and TRBJ1-2; 7 nucleotides line up with TRBD1. The CDR3 contains 13 residues. The V segment lost 6 bases and the J segment 5 bases; nucleotides outside the gene matches: 6. The germline V gene encodes CDR1 LNHNV and CDR2 YYDKDF (reference sequence). The CDR3 bases are TGTGCCACCAGTACCGGGACAGAGTATGGCTACACCTTC. Translating it yields CATSTGTEYGYTF.

A remark on this clonotype: A read error is possible here, since a much larger clone lies one base away. The gene calls are TRBV20-1 and TRBJ1-2; 7 bases are a match to TRBD1. Germline V lookup: CDR1 DFQATT, CDR2 SNEGSKA (reference sequence). CDR3 length: 12 residues. This CDR3 is CRATQGGYGYTF. The DNA for the CDR3 is TGCAGGGCTACTCAGGGGGGCTATGGCTACACCTTC.

Comments on this clonotype: Just one base apart from a much larger clone, this may be a read error. The chain combines TRBV5-1 with TRBJ1-2; TRBD1 matches at 11 bases. Germline CDR1 is SGHRS and CDR2 is YFSETQ. Trimming at V came to 0 bases and at J to 4 bases, leaving 2 bases not matched to a gene. The CDR3 sequence is 15 residues long. The CDR3 spells CASSLEDRGRYGYTF. The CDR3 DNA is TGCGCCAGCAGCTTGGAGGACAGGGGGCGCTATGGCTACACCTTC.

Only a few counts were recorded for this clonotype. In DNA form, the CDR3 reads TGTGCCAGCATAAATCAGGGGACCGGGGAGCTGTTTTTT. It translates to CASINQGTGELFF. This chain joins TRBV28 and TRBJ2-2; possibly TRBD1 for D (6 bases). From germline, CDR1 is MDHEN and CDR2 SYDVKM. Trimming cost V 7 bases and J 5 bases, with 11 bases left between them. CDR3 length equals 13 residues. The full variable domain, with the rest looked up from reference TRBV28 and TRBJ2-2, is DVKVTQSSRYLVKRTGEKVFLECVQDMDHENMFWYRQDPGLGLRLIYFSYDVKMKEKGDIPEGYSVSREKKERFSLILESASTNQTSMYLCASINQGTGELFFGEGSRLTVL.

This chain links TRBV4-3 with TRBJ2-3, with 8 bases lining up with TRBD2. V trimming: 0 bases; J trimming: 1 base; junction bases outside the gene matches: 15. The CDR3 extends over 20 amino acids. Looked up from germline, CDR1 is LGHNA and CDR2 is YSLEER. The CDR3 is CASSQERTRGRFLGTDTQYF. Here the CDR3 DNA reads TGCGCCAGCAGCCAAGAGCGGACGCGCGGGAGGTTTCTTGGCACAGATACGCAGTATTTT.

V gene TRBV28 combines with J gene TRBJ2-7; D might be TRBD1 (5 bases). Trimming pared 5 bases from V and 0 bases from J, leaving 11 bases between. There are 14 residues in the CDR3. Looked up from germline, CDR1 is MDHEN and CDR2 is SYDVKM. For the CDR3, the DNA is TGTGCCAGCAGTCTAGGGGCTCCCTCCTACGAGCAGTACTTC. The encoded protein is CASSLGAPSYEQYF.

For this clonotype: The germline gene is not matched at one end of the junction; a read error may be the cause. The CDR3 loop is CTSSLDQERGYEQYF. The DNA of the CDR3 is TGTACCAGCAGCTTAGATCAAGAAAGAGGCTACGAGCAGTACTTC. The gene calls are TRBV11-2 and TRBJ2-7; D call uncertain. Looked up from germline, CDR1 is SGHAT and CDR2 is FQNNGV. CDR3 length equals 15 residues. Drawing the rest from reference TRBV11-2 and TRBJ2-7, the complete variable domain is EAGVAQSPRYKIIEKRQSVAFWCNPISGHATLYWYQQILGQGPKLLIQFQNNGVVDDSQLPKDRFSAERLKGVDSTLKIQPAKLEDSAVYLCTSSLDQERGYEQYFGPGTRLTVT.

This clonotype was seen once. The chain is built from TRBV5-1 and TRBJ2-3, with 12 bases identical to TRBD1. Trimming at V came to 0 bases and at J to 2 bases, leaving 7 bases not matched to a gene. This CDR3 comprises 18 residues. Germline CDR1 and CDR2: SGHRS and YFSETQ. CDR3 DNA: TGCGCCAGCAGCTTGGGGGACAGGGGGCGATGGGTCACAGATACGCAGTATTTT. This gives the protein CASSLGDRGRWVTDTQYF.

This clonotype was observed at least ten times. V gene TRBV10-3 combines with J gene TRBJ2-1; TRBD2 aligns across 10 bases. Germline V gene sequence: CDR1 ENHRY, CDR2 SYGVKD. With 6 bases clipped from V and 4 bases from J, the junction kept 3 bases outside the gene matches. There are 14 residues in the CDR3. CDR3 sequence reads: CAISPAGGYNEQFF. The CDR3 DNA reads as TGTGCCATCAGCCCAGCGGGGGGGTACAATGAGCAGTTCTTC.

The chain uses TRBV6-5 and TRBJ1-2; D gene unclear. Germline values: CDR1 MNHEY, CDR2 SVGAGI. This CDR3 has 16 residues. Trimming stripped 4 bases from V and 0 bases from J, with 15 bases between. This CDR3 is CASSSLRPATNYGYTF. The CDR3 DNA is TGTGCCAGCAGTTCGCTTAGACCGGCCACTAACTATGGCTACACCTTC.

The chain uses TRBV6-2 or TRBV6-3 and TRBJ2-5, with 12 bases matching TRBD2. Germline CDR1 MNHEY, CDR2 SVGEGT. CDR3 length: 13 residues. J gave up 11 bases and V 10 bases, and 11 bases lay outside the gene matches. The CDR3 DNA follows: TGTGCCACCCGACTAGCGGGGGTTCTTGAGCAGTACTTC. Translation: CATRLAGVLEQYF.

This clonotype occurred a few times. The V and J genes are TRBV7-2 and TRBJ2-7, with D maybe TRBD2 (5 bases). This CDR3 is 15 amino acids long. Germline V gene sequence: CDR1 SGHTA, CDR2 FQGNSA. V was pared by 5 bases and J by 2 bases, with 16 bases between. CDR3 coding DNA: TGTGCCAGCAGCCCGGAGGTTTTTGAGGCCTACGAGCAGTACTTC. Residues: CASSPEVFEAYEQYF.

At least ten counts were recorded for this clonotype. At one end the junction does not follow the germline gene, possibly because of a read error. V is TRBV29-1 and J is TRBJ1-2; 7 nucleotides match TRBD1. From germline, CDR1 is SQVTM and CDR2 ANQGSEA. This CDR3 spans 12 amino acids. The DNA for the CDR3 is TGCAGCGTGGAAGGGGGCGCGTTTGGCTACACCTTC. Translation: CSVEGGAFGYTF.